The rows below give T cell receptor beta chains drawn from one sample of a study of STAT5B mutations in CD4+ large granular lymphocyte leukemia. Only in-frame clones appear in the TCRdb table, and some are missing; sequencing was by immunoSEQ multiplex PCR. The sample holds 30,000 to 40,000 clones, about 87% seen once. The specimen sequenced was CD4+ T cells from blood buffy coats. These TCRs come from a human donor in good health. Both conserved end residues are part of each CDR3. D genes are given only for firm matches.

J gene | D gene | V gene | CDR3 protein | CDR3 DNA
TRBJ2-3 | TRBD1 | TRBV11-2 | CASSVGQGINTQYF | TGTGCCAGCAGCGTCGGACAGGGGATAAATACGCAGTATTTT
TRBJ2-5 | TRBD2 | TRBV30 | CAWSHSGRGETQYF | TGTGCCTGGAGTCATAGCGGGAGAGGTGAGACCCAGTACTTC
TRBJ1-4 | NA | TRBV5-5 | CASNPRAGDNEKLFF | TGTGCCAGCAATCCCCGAGCAGGCGATAATGAAAAACTGTTTTTT
TRBJ2-7 | TRBD1 | TRBV18 | CASSPGQETYEQYF | TGTGCCAGCTCACCCGGACAGGAAACCTACGAGCAGTACTTC
TRBJ1-5 | NA | TRBV25-1 | CASRGNSNQPQHF | TGTGCCAGCAGGGGAAATAGCAATCAGCCCCAGCATTTT
TRBJ2-7 | TRBD2 | TRBV19 | CASAGAGGTSKPYEQYF | TGTGCCAGCGCCGGGGCGGGGGGCACTAGTAAACCCTACGAGCAGTACTTC
TRBJ1-4 | NA | TRBV9 | CASSVGSPGGRGSEYEKLFF | TGTGCCAGCAGCGTAGGATCCCCCGGGGGACGGGGCTCGGAGTATGAAAAACTGTTTTTT
TRBJ1-6 | TRBD1 | TRBV14 | CASSLDRGPSPLHF | TGTGCCAGCAGCCTAGACAGGGGGCCATCACCCCTCCACTTT
TRBJ1-1 | NA | TRBV6-6 | CASSSPEMNTEAFF | TGTGCCAGCAGCTCTCCAGAAATGAACACTGAAGCTTTCTTT
TRBJ2-5 | TRBD2 | TRBV11-2 | CASSSLTSGGQETQYF | TGTGCCAGCAGTTCGCTGACTAGCGGGGGCCAAGAGACCCAGTACTTC
TRBJ2-2 | TRBD2 | TRBV7-9 | CASSPLAGGLSTGELFF | TGTGCCAGCAGCCCACTAGCGGGAGGGTTAAGCACCGGGGAGCTGTTTTTT
TRBJ2-3 | TRBD1 | TRBV28 | CASSLWTGGVDTQYF | TGTGCCAGCAGTTTGTGGACAGGGGGCGTCGATACGCAGTATTTT
TRBJ2-1 | TRBD2 | TRBV2 | CASSGGAGEQFF | TGTGCCAGCAGTGGGGGAGCGGGAGAGCAGTTCTTC
TRBJ1-3 | NA | TRBV7-8 | CASSRVQGYGNTIYF | TGTGCCAGCAGCCGCGTTCAGGGGTACGGAAACACCATATATTTT
TRBJ2-3 | NA | TRBV11-2 | CASSLEVGGRYF | TGTGCCAGCAGCTTAGAGGTCGGAGGTCGGTATTTT
TRBJ2-5 | TRBD2 | TRBV5-4 | CASSSLAGGETQYF | TGTGCCAGCAGCTCACTAGCGGGAGGGGAGACCCAGTACTTC
TRBJ1-2 | NA | TRBV7-2 | CASGWEGGYGYTF | TGTGCCAGTGGGTGGGAGGGTGGCTATGGCTACACCTTC